Listed below are T cell receptor beta chains from one sample, sequenced in a study of cytomegalovirus exposure and HLA in healthy donors. The protocol was immunoSEQ multiplex PCR, while the TCRdb copy is restricted to in-frame clones and leaves out a portion. The table includes 150,000 to 200,000 clones, 75% to 90% detected once. Specimen: PBMCs. The receptor source for this set is a woman in her forties or fifties in good health and CMV-seropositive. Each CDR3 is given with its conserved first and last residue. A D gene is named only where the DNA matches it firmly.

v_call: TRBV9; j_call: TRBJ2-3; d_call: .; cdr3_length: 14; cdr3_aa: CASSELHSTDTQYF
v_call: TRBV9; j_call: TRBJ2-3; d_call: .; cdr3_length: 12; cdr3_aa: CASSPSGDTQYF
v_call: TRBV30; j_call: TRBJ1-5; d_call: TRBD1; cdr3_length: 13; cdr3_aa: CAWGQGNDQPQHF
v_call: TRBV7-6; j_call: TRBJ1-1; d_call: TRBD1; cdr3_length: 13; cdr3_aa: CASSAGGPTEAFF
v_call: TRBV18; j_call: TRBJ1-2; d_call: .; cdr3_length: 13; cdr3_aa: CASSPGGNYGYTF
v_call: TRBV7-9; j_call: .; d_call: TRBD1; cdr3_length: 15; cdr3_aa: CASSHSGTGDGEQYF
v_call: TRBV12-2; j_call: TRBJ1-2; d_call: .; cdr3_length: 13; cdr3_aa: CASRPGRGYGYTF
v_call: TRBV7-9; j_call: TRBJ2-4; d_call: TRBD1; cdr3_length: 14; cdr3_aa: CASSRPRTGLIQYF
v_call: TRBV18; j_call: TRBJ1-2; d_call: .; cdr3_length: 16; cdr3_aa: CASSPHEQKPQDGYTF
v_call: TRBV27; j_call: TRBJ2-5; d_call: TRBD2; cdr3_length: 16; cdr3_aa: CASSLSGAGVGETQYF
v_call: TRBV20-1; j_call: TRBJ2-7; d_call: .; cdr3_length: 11; cdr3_aa: CSAILAYEQYF
v_call: TRBV19; j_call: TRBJ1-3; d_call: TRBD1; cdr3_length: 18; cdr3_aa: CASSILGQASASGNTIYF
v_call: TRBV18; j_call: TRBJ2-7; d_call: .; cdr3_length: 14; cdr3_aa: CASSLPGIAYEQYF
v_call: TRBV2; j_call: TRBJ1-6; d_call: .; cdr3_length: 16; cdr3_aa: CASSQMFDRSGSPLHF
v_call: TRBV10-3; j_call: TRBJ2-5; d_call: TRBD2; cdr3_length: 16; cdr3_aa: CAISEGSGRTQETQYF
v_call: TRBV28; j_call: TRBJ2-6; d_call: TRBD1; cdr3_length: 15; cdr3_aa: CASRTGGEGANVLTF
v_call: TRBV29-1; j_call: TRBJ1-2; d_call: .; cdr3_length: 10; cdr3_aa: CSTEENGYTF
v_call: TRBV12-5; j_call: TRBJ1-1; d_call: .; cdr3_length: 14; cdr3_aa: CASARGGAGTEAFF
v_call: TRBV27; j_call: TRBJ2-7; d_call: TRBD2; cdr3_length: 13; cdr3_aa: CASRKAGGYEQYF
v_call: TRBV15; j_call: TRBJ1-6; d_call: TRBD1; cdr3_length: 15; cdr3_aa: CATSRGQGRNSPLHF
v_call: TRBV19; j_call: TRBJ2-3; d_call: TRBD1; cdr3_length: 15; cdr3_aa: CASSSDREFTDTQYF
v_call: TRBV4-1; j_call: TRBJ2-1; d_call: TRBD2; cdr3_length: 18; cdr3_aa: CASSQGLAGNNTNNEQFF
v_call: TRBV18; j_call: TRBJ1-2; d_call: TRBD1; cdr3_length: 14; cdr3_aa: CASSSDRAVDGYTF
v_call: TRBV7-2; j_call: TRBJ1-2; d_call: .; cdr3_length: 14; cdr3_aa: CASSLVITNYGYTF
v_call: TRBV27; j_call: TRBJ1-4; d_call: .; cdr3_length: 16; cdr3_aa: CASSLQGEGTNEKLFF
v_call: TRBV5-1; j_call: TRBJ1-4; d_call: .; cdr3_length: 16; cdr3_aa: CASSLRTVATNEKLFF
v_call: TRBV7-9; j_call: TRBJ2-7; d_call: TRBD1; cdr3_length: 16; cdr3_aa: CASSFIGTGGSYEQYF
v_call: TRBV6-1; j_call: TRBJ1-3; d_call: .; cdr3_length: 16; cdr3_aa: CASSEGVGRSGNTIYF
v_call: TRBV30; j_call: TRBJ2-3; d_call: TRBD2; cdr3_length: 14; cdr3_aa: CAWPGGGSKDTQYF
v_call: TRBV28; j_call: TRBJ1-5; d_call: TRBD1; cdr3_length: 14; cdr3_aa: CASSLDRGNQPQHF
v_call: TRBV18; j_call: TRBJ1-4; d_call: .; cdr3_length: 11; cdr3_aa: CASATAGKLFF
v_call: TRBV10-3; j_call: TRBJ1-1; d_call: TRBD1; cdr3_length: 14; cdr3_aa: CAVRGQGMNTEAFF
v_call: TRBV28; j_call: TRBJ2-7; d_call: .; cdr3_length: 13; cdr3_aa: CASSLGTAYEQYF
v_call: TRBV5-1; j_call: TRBJ2-3; d_call: TRBD2; cdr3_length: 18; cdr3_aa: CASSQTVTSGRALDTQYF
v_call: TRBV18; j_call: TRBJ2-1; d_call: .; cdr3_length: 15; cdr3_aa: CASSPPGGSYNEQFF
v_call: TRBV6-1; j_call: TRBJ1-2; d_call: TRBD1; cdr3_length: 15; cdr3_aa: CASSAPGQAHYGYTF
v_call: TRBV7-2; j_call: TRBJ1-1; d_call: .; cdr3_length: 12; cdr3_aa: CASSHQGAEAFF
v_call: TRBV27; j_call: TRBJ2-3; d_call: TRBD2; cdr3_length: 15; cdr3_aa: CASSLWREVADTQYF
v_call: TRBV19; j_call: TRBJ1-5; d_call: .; cdr3_length: 16; cdr3_aa: CASSIGQAGSNQPQHF
v_call: TRBV4-1; j_call: TRBJ2-5; d_call: .; cdr3_length: 18; cdr3_aa: CASSQVTTPYQQQETQYF
v_call: TRBV5-1; j_call: TRBJ1-3; d_call: .; cdr3_length: 14; cdr3_aa: CASSLDGSGNTIYF
v_call: TRBV27; j_call: TRBJ2-7; d_call: TRBD1; cdr3_length: 12; cdr3_aa: CASRTGDYEQYF